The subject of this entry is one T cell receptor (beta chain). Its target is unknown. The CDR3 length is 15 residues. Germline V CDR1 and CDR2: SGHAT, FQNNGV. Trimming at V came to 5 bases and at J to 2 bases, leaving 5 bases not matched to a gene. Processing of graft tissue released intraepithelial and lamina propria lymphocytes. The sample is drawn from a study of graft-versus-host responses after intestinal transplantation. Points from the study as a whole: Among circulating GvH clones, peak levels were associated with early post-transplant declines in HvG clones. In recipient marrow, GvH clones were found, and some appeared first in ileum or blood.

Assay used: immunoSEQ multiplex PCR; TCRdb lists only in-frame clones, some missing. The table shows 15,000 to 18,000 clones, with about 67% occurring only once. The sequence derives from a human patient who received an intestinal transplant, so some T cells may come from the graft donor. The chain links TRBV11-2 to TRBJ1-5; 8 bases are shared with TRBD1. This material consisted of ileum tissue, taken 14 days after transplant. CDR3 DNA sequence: TGTGCCAGCAGCCCGGACAGGGTCGGCAATCAGCCCCAGCATTTT. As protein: CASSPDRVGNQPQHF.